This T cell receptor beta chain was documented in a study of T-cell reconstitution after alpha-beta-depleted transplantation in children. Broader study findings: Once a year had passed after transplant, T-cell counts and diversity came mostly from newly produced T cells.

This clonotype was counted a few times. The antigen is undetermined. This CDR3 has 14 residues. Deletions cut 6 bases from V and 5 bases from J, with 16 bases between. Molecular barcoding with unique molecular identifiers was used for the TCRbeta library. TCRdb re-derived calls from the PCR reads in MiXCR, one entry per CDR3 protein. The table lists around 300,000 distinct CDR3 sequences, approximately 10% of them singletons. The sequencing used peripheral blood, collected 180 days after TCRalphabeta/CD19-depleted stem cell transplant. J is TRBJ2-5 and V is TRBV12-3 or TRBV12-4; D may be TRBD1 (8 bases). The clonotype was recovered from a male patient under 10 years old who had a stem cell transplant for chronic granulomatous disease, so the T cells may come from the graft donor. CDR3 region: CASSPTGGGETQYF. The CDR3 nucleotides are TGTGCCAGCAGCCCAACAGGGGGGGGGGAGACCCAGTACTTC.